Each of the 5 T cell receptor beta chains below was sequenced from the same sample in a study of blood T cell repertoires in COVID-19. Method: immunoSEQ multiplex PCR; TCRdb's copy keeps in-frame clones and lacks some. This table holds 220,000 or so clones, about 86% found once. The specimen sequenced was peripheral blood. Receptors were obtained from a woman aged 45 to 65 with COVID-19, enrolled during active disease.

This clone was recorded only once. This chain connects TRBV19 to TRBJ1-4; D not certain. The CDR3 runs to 11 residues. Germline lookup yields CDR1 LNHDA and CDR2 SQIVND (reference sequence). V was pared by 7 bases and J by 11 bases, with 11 bases between. Here the CDR3 reads CASTTSGKLFF. The CDR3 DNA reads TGTGCCAGTACCACCAGCGGGAAACTGTTTTTT.

This rearrangement joins TRBV9 to TRBJ2-1; 9 bases fit TRBD1. The CDR3 is 16 residues long. V lost 0 bases, J lost 6 bases, and 7 bases stayed unmatched. Per the germline V gene, CDR1 is SGDLS and CDR2 is YYNGEE. The CDR3 region is CASSVVPGTGSNEQFF. The DNA for the CDR3 is TGTGCCAGCAGCGTAGTGCCTGGGACAGGGTCCAATGAGCAGTTCTTC.

This chain uses TRBV5-4 with TRBJ1-1; 7 positions agree with TRBD1. Germline trimming cut 0 bases from V and 4 bases from J; bases unmatched to any gene: 3. This CDR3 has 14 residues. Per germline, CDR1 SGHNT and CDR2 YYREEE (reference sequence). CDR3 loop: CASSLETGVTEAFF. The CDR3 nucleotides are TGTGCCAGCAGCTTGGAAACAGGGGTCACTGAAGCTTTCTTT.

The chain combines TRBV30 with TRBJ1-2; no firm D call. This CDR3 comprises 11 residues. Trimming shortened V by 8 bases and J by 8 bases, and 15 bases separated the two germline ends. Germline assignment: CDR1 GTSNPN and CDR2 SVGIG (reference sequence). CDR3 in amino acids: CASFGEWGYTF. The CDR3, as DNA: TGTGCCAGCTTCGGGGAGTGGGGCTACACCTTC.

The chain is built from TRBV20-1 and TRBJ2-1; D may be TRBD1 (6 bases). The CDR3 runs 11 residues. Trimming took off 5 bases at V and 6 bases at J, with 8 bases between the two ends. From germline, CDR1 is DFQATT and CDR2 SNEGSKA (reference sequence). The CDR3 nucleotides are TGCAGTGCTTTACAGGGCAATGAGCAGTTCTTC. The encoded protein is CSALQGNEQFF.